This record looks at one T cell receptor (beta chain) sequence and its context. This may be a read error: a much more frequent sequence differs by one nucleotide. As to time point: patch test 1, 2 weeks after DPC sensitization. Regarding treatment: therapeutic diphenylcyclopropenone sensitization with weekly scalp DPC. This record belongs to a study of human T cells and chemical hapten exposure. TCRdb reprocessed the RACE reads via MiXCR and lists one record per CDR3 protein. Of fewer than 500,000 distinct CDR3 sequences in the sample, roughly 4.8% were seen once. Germline V gives CDR1 MNHEY, CDR2 SVGEGT. The CDR3 loop spans 12 amino acids.

Specimen: whole blood, collected in connection with sensitization to the hapten diphenylcyclopropenone (DPC). The receptor was derived from a woman aged 50 to 65 with alopecia areata. Some clones in this sample may be carry-over from other donors' samples. The chain employs TRBV6-2 or TRBV6-3 and TRBJ2-3; 9 positions agree with TRBD1. CDR3 nucleotides: TGTTCCAGCAGCCCTAGGGGACAGGGGCAGTATTTT. Protein product: CSSSPRGQGQYF.